What follows is one T cell receptor beta chain and its context. Its specificity is not known. The CDR3 contains 15 residues. The V end lost 6 bases, the J end lost 3 bases, and 16 bases lay between the germline ends. CDR1 LNHDA and CDR2 SQIVND come from the germline V gene (reference sequence). TCRdb reprocessed the reads with MiXCR, giving one entry per CDR3 protein. Among hundreds of thousands of distinct CDR3 sequences listed, 30% to 40% were seen once. This sample was taken from a study of T cell repertoires in cytomegalovirus infection. Study in general: CMV epitopes used comprised recently identified HLA-C-restricted ones and well-studied HLA-B-restricted ones.

The specimen was cultured PBMCs, collected from culture after CMV antigen stimulation. The sequence was obtained from a human donor in good health (CMV status not recorded). Some clones in this sample may be carry-over from other donors' samples. This rearrangement joins TRBV19 to TRBJ2-3; D unresolved. CDR3 amino acids: CASSPNLGPTDTQYF. The DNA of the CDR3 is TGTGCCAGTAGCCCCAATCTAGGGCCAACAGATACGCAGTATTTT.